This note documents a single T cell receptor beta chain sequence. Its antigen is currently not known. A junction boundary mismatches the germline segment, possibly from a read error. This sample was included in a study of blood T cell repertoires in COVID-19 (TCRdb year 2020). General notes on the study: Samples from collaborators originated in the United States, Italy and Spain and spanned both the acute and convalescent phases of COVID-19. The prospective study material was composed of cDNA or gDNA derived from T cells, B-cell-depleted T cells, or PBMCs. The dataset comprised deeply sampled blood TCRbeta repertoires from subjects exposed to, actively infected with, or recovered from COVID-19. The repertoires were made available in a free public database intended to serve as a resource for research on the immune response to SARS-CoV-2. Samples were obtained from the ongoing ImmuneRACE study (first 160 participants) and from 1,254 subjects provided by 6 global collaborators. The sample metadata nearly always contained a de-identified subject ID, COVID-19 status, age in years and sex. HLA class I and class II types, where available, came from metadata supplied by the sample provider rather than from assay-based typing.

At one collaborating source in Seattle, patients were enrolled during active infection and were followed longitudinally through the course of disease. Each collaborating institution followed its own protocols to collect whole blood in K2EDTA tubes. For TCRbeta analysis, collaborator samples were shipped as frozen whole blood, as isolated PBMCs, or as DNA extracted from either sample type. The immunoSEQ Assay, a bias-controlled multiplex PCR, was used to amplify TCRbeta CDR3 regions from genomic DNA. The source study handled its data this way. The number of nucleated cells in each sample was estimated from the amplification of reference gene primers within the assay. Sequence reads were collapsed and filtered to measure the absolute abundance of every unique TCRbeta CDR3 rearrangement. For each sample, productive Simpson clonality was calculated as the square root of Simpson's diversity index across productive rearrangements. In TCRdb, the immuneACCESS table is reduced to in-frame sequences with V and J assigned. These tables do not hold every clone; where another copy was compared, an unresolved V gene accounts for under half, and the others remain unexplained. V and J calls and clone size are those listed in that table; D and trimming were worked out from the DNA. The sample table contains some 390,000 clones; only one count was recorded for 87% of them. Clones ranked in the top ten supply 2.3% of the sample.

Study-wide conclusions, independent of this receptor: The quantity of clinical and demographic metadata differed by source and by participant and was supplied without curation.

CDR1 and CDR2, looked up from the germline V gene, are ENHRY and SYGVKD. The CDR3 holds 15 amino acids from the cysteine to the phenylalanine. The sequence is cut down to CDR3 DNA, 45 bases in frame from base 1. The chain joins TRBV10-3 to TRBJ2-5; there is no confident call for the D gene. The clonotype was recovered from an older woman with COVID-19, enrolled during active disease. Sequenced input: peripheral blood. This receptor carries the CDR3 CAISQSPRFGETQYF. Here is the DNA: TGTGCCATCAGTCAGTCACCCCGCTTCGGGGAGACCCAGTACTTC.